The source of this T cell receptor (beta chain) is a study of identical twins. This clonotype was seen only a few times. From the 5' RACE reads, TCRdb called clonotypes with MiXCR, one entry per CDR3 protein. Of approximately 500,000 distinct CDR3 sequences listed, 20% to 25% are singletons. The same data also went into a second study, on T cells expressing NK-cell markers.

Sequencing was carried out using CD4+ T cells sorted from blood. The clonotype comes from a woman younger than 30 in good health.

Here the CDR3 reads CASSGTSGRDTQYF. The CDR3 DNA reads as TGTGCCAGCAGCGGGACTAGCGGGAGGGATACGCAGTATTTT. This chain connects TRBV7-2 to TRBJ2-3; 15 bases are shared with TRBD2. CDR3 length equals 14 residues. The V gene end was trimmed by 5 bases and the J gene end by 6 bases; junction bases not matched to a gene: 0. CDR1 SGHTA and CDR2 FQGNSA come from the germline V gene.